The clone carrying this T cell receptor beta chain was counted many times. The antigen is unknown. Individually, cDNA molecules had unique molecular identifiers attached to them. MiXCR was run by TCRdb on the 5' RACE reads, yielding one entry per CDR3 protein. The sample includes about 32,000 distinct CDR3 sequences, roughly 9.3% of them seen just once. This entry belongs to a study of early T cells in non-severe SARS-CoV-2 infection. As for the study in general: Sequencing targeted bulk RNA from unsorted whole blood, leaving chains unpaired.

Overall study results and limits: Matches to VDJdb favored anti-spike CD8 responses and missed private and CD4 specificities.

The germline gives CDR1 DFQATT, CDR2 SNEGSKA (reference sequence). The V segment lost 2 bases and the J segment 4 bases; nucleotides outside the gene matches: 2. There are 13 residues in the CDR3. The receptor comes from an adult who was a healthcare worker with PCR-confirmed SARS-CoV-2 infection or an uninfected control (not recorded which). The genes are TRBV20-1 and TRBJ1-3; TRBD1 agrees at 7 bases. The sequencing input was whole blood. The CDR3 here is CSARTGEGNTIYF. The CDR3 region has the DNA TGCAGTGCTAGAACAGGGGAAGGAAACACCATATATTTT.